This T cell receptor (beta chain) was captured by sequencing in a study of blood T cell repertoires in COVID-19 (dated by TCRdb to about 2020). Study-level background: The collaborator samples originated in the United States, Italy and Spain and spanned the acute and convalescent phases of COVID-19. The prospective study material was composed of cDNA or gDNA derived from T cells, B-cell-depleted T cells, or PBMCs. Subjects who had been exposed to COVID-19, were actively infected with it, or had recovered from it provided the deeply sampled blood TCRbeta repertoires that made up the dataset. The repertoires were made available in a free public database intended to serve as a resource for research on the immune response to SARS-CoV-2. Samples were obtained from the ongoing ImmuneRACE study (first 160 participants) and from 1,254 subjects provided by 6 global collaborators. Sample metadata almost always included a de-identified subject ID, COVID-19 status, age in years and sex. HLA class I and class II types, where available, came from metadata supplied by the sample provider rather than from assay-based typing.

The germline V gene supplies CDR1 SNHLY and CDR2 FYNNEI. Trimming takes 5 bases off V and 4 bases off J; junction bases not matched to a gene: 10. Reading from cysteine to phenylalanine, the CDR3 counts 16 amino acids. Just CDR3 DNA is preserved here, 48 bases in frame from base 1. TCRbeta CDR3 regions were amplified from genomic DNA using the immunoSEQ Assay, a bias-controlled multiplex PCR. Under the source paper's analysis protocol: The number of nucleated cells in each sample was estimated from the amplification of reference gene primers within the assay. Sequence reads were collapsed and filtered to measure the absolute abundance of every unique TCRbeta CDR3 rearrangement. For each sample, productive Simpson clonality was calculated by taking the square root of Simpson's diversity index across productive rearrangements. TCRdb holds this immuneACCESS table with in-frame rearrangements only. Some clones are missing; in checked studies, unresolved V genes explain under half, and the rest has no known cause. Clone size and the V and J calls come from that table; the DNA yielded D and trimming. For this sample there are 150,000 to 200,000 clones; around 80% appear just once. The ten largest clones capture approximately 9.9% of the sample.

The collaborating institutions used their own protocols to collect whole blood in K2EDTA tubes. For TCRbeta analysis, collaborators shipped samples as frozen whole blood, isolated PBMCs, or DNA extracted from either of those sample types. General conclusions and limits of the study: The amount of clinical and demographic metadata varied by source and participant and was provided uncurated.

A word on this clone: Its antigen is currently not known. Nothing much larger sits one base from this clone, and base qualities are not available.

The clonotype originates from a man aged 60-69 years with active or convalescent COVID-19. This chain joins TRBV2 to TRBJ2-5; TRBD1 agrees with 10 junctional bases. The specimen sequenced was peripheral blood. The DNA reads as follows: TGTGCCAGCAGTTTCGGGACAGGGGATACAGCAGAGACCCAGTACTTC. The translation is CASSFGTGDTAETQYF.